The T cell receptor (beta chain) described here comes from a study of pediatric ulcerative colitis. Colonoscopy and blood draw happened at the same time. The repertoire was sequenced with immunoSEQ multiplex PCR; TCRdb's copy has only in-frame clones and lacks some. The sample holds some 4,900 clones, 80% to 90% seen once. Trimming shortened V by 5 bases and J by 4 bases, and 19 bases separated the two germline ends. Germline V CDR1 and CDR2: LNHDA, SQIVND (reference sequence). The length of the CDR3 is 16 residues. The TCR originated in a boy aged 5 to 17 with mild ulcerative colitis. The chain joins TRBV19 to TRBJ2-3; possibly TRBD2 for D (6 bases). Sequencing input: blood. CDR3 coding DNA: TGTGCCAGTAGTTCCTTGACTAGTCGTGGCGCAGATACGCAGTATTTT. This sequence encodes CASSSLTSRGADTQYF.